The entry below describes one TCR beta chain. Its recognized antigen is unknown. Per-nucleotide qualities are absent, and no much larger clonotype sits a single base away. The Qiagen DNeasy Blood and Tissue Kit was used to extract total genomic DNA from the purified CD4+ T cells. Using immunoSEQ immunosequencing protocols, the TCRbeta CDR3 region, as defined by IMGT, was amplified and sequenced. The paper's processing steps were these. Preprocessing of raw sequence data for PCR and sequencing error correction was performed by the immunoSEQ service. After being loaded into the immunoSEQ Analyzer, the data underwent further analysis with VDJtools v1.0.7. The paired Wilcoxon signed-rank test was used to test differences between patients and controls. Imported from immuneACCESS, the table was reduced by TCRdb to in-frame sequences with V and J called. These copies leave out some clones; in studies compared against another copy, an unresolved V gene accounts for under half, and the cause of the remainder is not known. V, J and clone size are those of that table, while D and trimming were read from the DNA. For this sample there are some 25,000 clones; about 90% appear just once. The leading ten clones occupy over 0.6% of the sample.

Trimming removed 2 bases from V and 14 bases from J, leaving 15 bases between the germline ends. From the cysteine through the phenylalanine, the CDR3 covers 12 amino acids. Here the CDR3 DNA is all that survives: 36 bases in frame from base 1. Looking up the germline V gene yields CDR1 MNHEY and CDR2 SVGAGI. Each depressed patient was pairwise matched to a non-depressed control for sex, age, current smoking status and body mass index. European descent was reported for all participants. Patients were diagnosed with major depressive disorder by DSM-IV criteria and had a Hamilton Rating Scale for Depression score of 18 or higher. For at least 8 weeks before enrollment, patients had taken no psychiatric medication of any kind, antidepressants included. Depression severity ranging from moderate to severe was represented among patients. Major medical conditions, Axis I/II comorbidities, regular medication or illicit drug use, and drinking over 100 g alcohol a week were all grounds for excluding any participant. About 30 ml of peripheral blood was collected into EDTA tubes from each participant. Thawed PBMCs underwent magnetic negative selection with the BD IMag Human CD4 T Lymphocyte Enrichment Set to purify CD4+ T cells. A purity of 90% to 95% was typically achieved with the CD4+ enrichment method, as confirmed by flow cytometry. A subgroup of about five case-control pairs, selected blind to chemokine receptor expression and flow-cytometric repertoire skewing results, was subjected to TCRbeta sequencing. Every blood sample was taken in the morning at 8:00 a.m., after which PBMCs were separated out using Ficoll-Hypaque gradient centrifugation. PBMCs were gradually cooled to -80 degrees C for cryopreservation and then kept in liquid nitrogen until assay.

The data originate from a study of untreated major depressive disorder (dated by TCRdb to between 2018 and 2020). For the study in its entirety: This cross-sectional case-control study compared T cell phenotype and TCR repertoire between antidepressant-free major depressive disorder patients and individually matched non-depressed controls. Differences in Vbeta 5.1, Vbeta 11 and Vbeta 22 usage observed by flow cytometry in the whole cohort were followed up by sequencing. Study-wide findings and limitations: In the sequencing data, TRBV25-01 and TRBV02-01 usage was found to follow the flow-cytometry pattern, although statistical significance was not reached. For the sequencing comparisons, one-tailed planned tests were applied to only three preselected Vbeta families. The top five TRBV05-01 clones in every sequenced subject were all private clones. Because of strict matching and exclusion criteria, the study sample was comparatively small, which limits how generalizable the findings are. Higher TRBV05-01 (Vbeta 5.1) usage among CD4+ T cells of depressed patients compared with controls was confirmed by sequencing, with p = 0.040 in a one-tailed test.

The sequence is built from TRBV6-5 and TRBJ2-5; no D gene is confidently identified. Sequenced material: CD4+ T cells from PBMCs. The sequence derives from a woman in her twenties or thirties with major depressive disorder. The CDR3 protein is CASSYPGQPLYF. The DNA sequence is given as TGTGCCAGCAGTTACCCTGGGCAGCCGCTTTACTTC.